A selection of T cell receptor beta chains follows, all from one sample in a study of T cell responses to AZD1222 COVID-19 vaccine. Profiling relied on immunoSEQ multiplex PCR, and the TCRdb table lists in-frame clones only, not all of them. The sample includes approximately 170,000 clones, approximately 90% of them seen just once. The material sequenced was peripheral blood, taken 28 days after the second AZD1222 dose. Receptors originate from an adult who received the AZD1222 COVID-19 vaccine. Each CDR3 is given with its conserved first and last residue. A D gene is named only where the DNA matches it firmly. Only part of the rows carry a size: once, few, many, or a class if the clone is expanded.

J gene,D gene,V gene,clone size,CDR3 DNA,CDR3 protein
TRBJ1-2,-,TRBV6-5,-,TGTGCCAGCAGCCCATACCATGGCTACACCTTC,CASSPYHGYTF
TRBJ1-2,TRBD1,TRBV7-8,-,TGTGCCAGCAGCTCGGCAGGGACAGGGACGGGCTACACCTTC,CASSSAGTGTGYTF
TRBJ2-3,-,TRBV9,-,TGTGCCAGCAGCCCCCGGACTCAGGCTTCACCGCAGTATTTT,CASSPRTQASPQYF
TRBJ2-7,TRBD2,TRBV18,-,TGTGCCAGCTCACCACCGGGGAGGGTGAACTCCTACGAGCAGTACTTC,CASSPPGRVNSYEQYF
TRBJ2-6,TRBD1,TRBV11-2,-,TGTGCCAGCAGCCGGGGACAGGGGGCGAAGGGGGCCAACGTCCTGACTTTC,CASSRGQGAKGANVLTF
TRBJ2-3,TRBD1,TRBV6-1,-,TGTGCCAGCAGAAAGGGACAGGACACAGATACGCAGTATTTT,CASRKGQDTDTQYF
TRBJ1-1,TRBD1,TRBV7-2,-,TGTGCCAGCAGCTTACAGGGGGAAGTGAACACTGAAGCTTTCTTT,CASSLQGEVNTEAFF
TRBJ2-2,-,TRBV30,once,TGTGCCTGGAGTGTAGGCCTACCTCCCGGGGAGCTGTTTTTT,CAWSVGLPPGELFF
TRBJ2-1,-,TRBV19,-,TGTGCCAGTAGTACGTACGGGGCGGGGAGCAATGAGCAGTTCTTC,CASSTYGAGSNEQFF
TRBJ1-1,-,TRBV7-2,-,TGTGCCAGCAGCTTAGGACGGCTGAACACTGAAGCTTTCTTT,CASSLGRLNTEAFF
TRBJ1-1,-,TRBV6-1,-,TGTGCCAGCAGTGTACGGCAGGGTCTGGGGTCGGACACTGAAGCTTTCTTT,CASSVRQGLGSDTEAFF
TRBJ1-2,-,TRBV15,-,TGTGCCACCAGCGCCGCGACATGGGGCTACACCTTC,CATSAATWGYTF
TRBJ1-2,TRBD1,TRBV5-4,-,TGTGCCAGCAGTCCCGGGACAGGGGTCTGGGGAAACTATGGCTACACCTTC,CASSPGTGVWGNYGYTF